The text below deals with one T cell receptor (beta chain). What antigen it recognizes has not been identified. No base-level quality is on record; no much larger clone is a single base apart. These data originate in a study of control samples from healthy donors and cancer patients (dated by TCRdb to 2018 to 2021). Library preparation was by the immunoSEQ multiplex PCR assay. TCRdb limited this immuneACCESS table to in-frame rearrangements with V and J called. A share of clones is missing; checked studies link under half to unresolved V genes, and the rest is unexplained. The sample profile shows about 100,000 clones; approximately 84% of them were found once. The ten largest make up 18% of the sample. Looking up the germline V gene (reference sequence) yields CDR1 LGHDT and CDR2 YNNKEL. V drops 1 base and J drops 1 base, leaving 8 bases in between. Counted from cysteine to phenylalanine, this CDR3 has 15 amino acids. Kept here is only the CDR3 DNA, which spans 45 bases and is read in frame from base 1.

The TCR originated in a woman between 45 and 65 years old in good health. The source material was blood. The sequence links TRBV3-1 (or the pseudogene TRBV3-2) to TRBJ1-5; the D gene cannot be named for sure. The DNA sequence is given as TGTGCCAGCAGCCAAGGAGGGCAGAGCAATCAGCCCCAGCATTTT. Its translation is CASSQGGQSNQPQHF.